Listed below are T cell receptor beta chains from one sample, sequenced in a study of T cell responses to AZD1222 COVID-19 vaccine. Libraries were prepared by immunoSEQ multiplex PCR; TCRdb keeps only in-frame clonotypes and omits some of them. The table lists some 130,000 clones, approximately 90% of them singletons. This specimen was peripheral blood, taken on day 0 of AZD1222 vaccination. All receptors come from an adult in good health. Both conserved end residues are part of each CDR3. D genes are given only for firm matches. The listing skips clone size in some rows; elsewhere it reads once, few, many or a size class.

d_call: -
v_call: TRBV18
cdr3_length: 15
clone_size: -
j_call: TRBJ2-1
cdr3_nt: TGTGCCAGCTCTCCACGGGGGAATGCCTACAATGAGCAGTTCTTC
cdr3_aa: CASSPRGNAYNEQFF

d_call: -
v_call: TRBV2
cdr3_length: 11
clone_size: -
j_call: TRBJ1-1
cdr3_nt: TGTGCCAGCGGAAGGAACACTGAAGCTTTCTTT
cdr3_aa: CASGRNTEAFF

d_call: TRBD1
v_call: TRBV13
cdr3_length: 17
clone_size: -
j_call: TRBJ1-6
cdr3_nt: TGTGCCAGCAGCTTAGCCCGATCGACAGGGTATAATTCACCCCTCCACTTT
cdr3_aa: CASSLARSTGYNSPLHF

d_call: -
v_call: TRBV5-1
cdr3_length: 14
clone_size: -
j_call: TRBJ2-2
cdr3_nt: TGCGCCAGCAGCTTGGGACAGAACACCGGGGAGCTGTTTTTT
cdr3_aa: CASSLGQNTGELFF

d_call: -
v_call: TRBV5-6
cdr3_length: 14
clone_size: -
j_call: TRBJ1-1
cdr3_nt: TGTGCCAGCAGGAGTTGGGGGACGAACACTGAAGCTTTCTTT
cdr3_aa: CASRSWGTNTEAFF

d_call: TRBD2
v_call: TRBV29-1
cdr3_length: 15
clone_size: -
j_call: TRBJ2-1
cdr3_nt: TGCAGCGTTGATACTGGACTAGCGGGGGGCACGAGGCTGTTCTTC
cdr3_aa: CSVDTGLAGGTRLFF

d_call: -
v_call: TRBV27
cdr3_length: 15
clone_size: -
j_call: TRBJ1-3
cdr3_nt: TGTGCCAGCAGTTTATCGGGGAGCTCTGGAAACACCATATATTTT
cdr3_aa: CASSLSGSSGNTIYF

d_call: -
v_call: TRBV27
cdr3_length: 14
clone_size: -
j_call: TRBJ1-4
cdr3_nt: TGTGCCAGCAGTCCAACCGGGAGATATGAAAAACTGTTTTTT
cdr3_aa: CASSPTGRYEKLFF

d_call: -
v_call: TRBV7-2
cdr3_length: 16
clone_size: -
j_call: TRBJ1-6
cdr3_nt: TGTGCCAGCAGAGCCTACACGAGCTCCTATAATTCACCCCTCCACTTT
cdr3_aa: CASRAYTSSYNSPLHF

d_call: -
v_call: TRBV27
cdr3_length: 12
clone_size: few
j_call: TRBJ2-5
cdr3_nt: TGTGCCAGCAGTCCAACCGGACAAACCCAGTACTTC
cdr3_aa: CASSPTGQTQYF

d_call: -
v_call: TRBV7-2
cdr3_length: 16
clone_size: -
j_call: TRBJ1-3
cdr3_nt: TGTGCCAGCAGCCCACAGCCAGGGGTGACTGGAAACACCATATATTTT
cdr3_aa: CASSPQPGVTGNTIYF

d_call: -
v_call: TRBV18
cdr3_length: 12
clone_size: few
j_call: TRBJ1-5
cdr3_nt: TGTGCCAGCTCACCGGCGAATCAGCCCCAGCATTTT
cdr3_aa: CASSPANQPQHF

d_call: TRBD1
v_call: TRBV27
cdr3_length: 13
clone_size: once
j_call: TRBJ2-7
cdr3_nt: TGTGCCAGCGCACGACAGGGGTTCTACGAGCAGTACTTC
cdr3_aa: CASARQGFYEQYF

d_call: -
v_call: TRBV28
cdr3_length: 15
clone_size: once
j_call: TRBJ1-2
cdr3_nt: TGTGCCAGCCAGCTCCTGGGGGCCAGTAACTATGGCTACACCTTC
cdr3_aa: CASQLLGASNYGYTF

d_call: TRBD1
v_call: TRBV19
cdr3_length: 14
clone_size: -
j_call: TRBJ1-1
cdr3_nt: TGTGCCAGCCACCCTTTTGACAGGGAGCTGGGGGCTTTCTTT
cdr3_aa: CASHPFDRELGAFF

d_call: -
v_call: TRBV5-1
cdr3_length: 13
clone_size: -
j_call: TRBJ1-1
cdr3_nt: TGCGCCAGCAGGTCGGACCTGAACACTGAAGCTTTCTTT
cdr3_aa: CASRSDLNTEAFF

d_call: -
v_call: TRBV7-2
cdr3_length: 14
clone_size: -
j_call: TRBJ1-3
cdr3_nt: TGTGCCAGCAGCACGGGACTTTCTGGAAACACCATATATTTT
cdr3_aa: CASSTGLSGNTIYF

d_call: -
v_call: TRBV6-5
cdr3_length: 15
clone_size: -
j_call: TRBJ2-6
cdr3_nt: TGTGCCAGCAGAACAGGGTATGACGGGGCCAACGTCCTGACTTTC
cdr3_aa: CASRTGYDGANVLTF

d_call: -
v_call: TRBV19
cdr3_length: 16
clone_size: -
j_call: TRBJ2-1
cdr3_nt: TGTGCCAGTAGTATTCGTGGGGGGCACTCCTACAATGAGCAGTTCTTC
cdr3_aa: CASSIRGGHSYNEQFF

d_call: -
v_call: TRBV10-3
cdr3_length: 14
clone_size: -
j_call: TRBJ1-2
cdr3_nt: TGTGCCATCAGTCGGTCGGGACAACTCTATGGCTACACCTTC
cdr3_aa: CAISRSGQLYGYTF

d_call: -
v_call: TRBV12-3/TRBV12-4
cdr3_length: 13
clone_size: -
j_call: TRBJ2-4
cdr3_nt: TGTGCCAGCAGCTTCACGGGCGGAAACATTCAGTACTTC
cdr3_aa: CASSFTGGNIQYF

d_call: -
v_call: TRBV7-9
cdr3_length: 14
clone_size: -
j_call: TRBJ2-7
cdr3_nt: TGTGCCAGCAGCCCAAGCCGGGATCCCTACGAGCAGTACTTC
cdr3_aa: CASSPSRDPYEQYF

d_call: TRBD2
v_call: TRBV6-6
cdr3_length: 16
clone_size: -
j_call: TRBJ2-2
cdr3_nt: TGTGCCAGCACCGTACTAGCGGGGGGATATACCGGGGAGCTGTTTTTT
cdr3_aa: CASTVLAGGYTGELFF

d_call: -
v_call: TRBV30
cdr3_length: 15
clone_size: once
j_call: TRBJ2-6
cdr3_nt: TGTGCCTGGAGGACGTCAGGGGCTGGGGCCAACGTCCTGACTTTC
cdr3_aa: CAWRTSGAGANVLTF

d_call: -
v_call: TRBV6-2/TRBV6-3
cdr3_length: 16
clone_size: -
j_call: TRBJ1-3
cdr3_nt: TGTGCCAGCAGTACCTTGACGATACGGATAAGAAACACCATATATTTT
cdr3_aa: CASSTLTIRIRNTIYF

d_call: TRBD1
v_call: TRBV18
cdr3_length: 18
clone_size: -
j_call: TRBJ2-3
cdr3_nt: TGTGCCAGCTCACCAACAACCCGTAGACAGGGGGTGCCAGATACGCAGTATTTT
cdr3_aa: CASSPTTRRQGVPDTQYF

d_call: -
v_call: TRBV7-2
cdr3_length: 15
clone_size: -
j_call: TRBJ2-1
cdr3_nt: TGTGCCAGCAGCTTAAGTAGGGACGCCTACAATGAGCAGTTCTTC
cdr3_aa: CASSLSRDAYNEQFF

d_call: TRBD1
v_call: TRBV11-2
cdr3_length: 15
clone_size: -
j_call: TRBJ2-5
cdr3_nt: TGTGCCAGCAGCTTGGGACAGGGAAGAATGGAGACCCAGTACTTC
cdr3_aa: CASSLGQGRMETQYF

d_call: -
v_call: TRBV18
cdr3_length: 13
clone_size: -
j_call: TRBJ2-7
cdr3_nt: TGTGCCAGCTCAGAGACAAACTTCTACGAGCAGTACTTC
cdr3_aa: CASSETNFYEQYF

d_call: TRBD2
v_call: TRBV7-9
cdr3_length: 16
clone_size: -
j_call: TRBJ2-2
cdr3_nt: TGTGCCAGCAGCCGGGGACTAGCAAGCGGTGCCGGGGAGCTGTTTTTT
cdr3_aa: CASSRGLASGAGELFF

d_call: -
v_call: TRBV28
cdr3_length: 12
clone_size: -
j_call: TRBJ2-7
cdr3_nt: TGTGCCAGCAGCTATCACCCCTACGAGCAGTACTTC
cdr3_aa: CASSYHPYEQYF

d_call: TRBD2
v_call: TRBV5-1
cdr3_length: 16
clone_size: -
j_call: TRBJ2-7
cdr3_nt: TGCGCCAGCAGCTTGGAGTTTAGGGGACTAGCATCCGAGCAGTACTTC
cdr3_aa: CASSLEFRGLASEQYF

d_call: -
v_call: TRBV20-1
cdr3_length: 11
clone_size: -
j_call: TRBJ1-1
cdr3_nt: TGCAGTGCTCGGGAGGACACTGAAGCTTTCTTT
cdr3_aa: CSAREDTEAFF

d_call: -
v_call: TRBV11-3
cdr3_length: 16
clone_size: -
j_call: TRBJ2-3
cdr3_nt: TGTGCCAGCAGCCCCCTCGGGGTCGAGGACACAGATACGCAGTATTTT
cdr3_aa: CASSPLGVEDTDTQYF

d_call: TRBD1
v_call: TRBV6-2/TRBV6-3
cdr3_length: 14
clone_size: -
j_call: TRBJ2-7
cdr3_nt: TGTGCCAGCAGTTGGGGACAGTACTCCTACGAGCAGTACTTC
cdr3_aa: CASSWGQYSYEQYF

d_call: -
v_call: TRBV6-4
cdr3_length: 13
clone_size: -
j_call: TRBJ1-1
cdr3_nt: TGTGCCAGCAGTGACTCTTGGAACACTGAAGCTTTCTTT
cdr3_aa: CASSDSWNTEAFF

d_call: TRBD1
v_call: TRBV11-2
cdr3_length: 19
clone_size: -
j_call: TRBJ2-3
cdr3_nt: TGTGCCAGCAGCCCCATAACAGGGGCCCGGGCGGGTCGCACAGATACGCAGTATTTT
cdr3_aa: CASSPITGARAGRTDTQYF

d_call: TRBD2
v_call: TRBV28
cdr3_length: 17
clone_size: -
j_call: TRBJ2-3
cdr3_nt: TGTGCCAGCAGTTTACGATCGTGGCGGGGGGGGACAGATACGCAGTATTTT
cdr3_aa: CASSLRSWRGGTDTQYF

d_call: -
v_call: TRBV29-1
cdr3_length: 10
clone_size: once
j_call: TRBJ1-4
cdr3_nt: TGCAGCGCCCTGACTGAAAAACTGTTTTTT
cdr3_aa: CSALTEKLFF

d_call: -
v_call: TRBV6-5
cdr3_length: 15
clone_size: once
j_call: TRBJ2-1
cdr3_nt: TGTGCCAGCAGAAGAAAGATGAGCTCCTACAATGAGCAGTTCTTC
cdr3_aa: CASRRKMSSYNEQFF

d_call: -
v_call: TRBV4-1
cdr3_length: 16
clone_size: -
j_call: TRBJ1-3
cdr3_nt: TGCGCCAGCAGCCAAATGACGGTAATTTCTGGAAACACCATATATTTT
cdr3_aa: CASSQMTVISGNTIYF

d_call: TRBD1
v_call: TRBV30
cdr3_length: 14
clone_size: -
j_call: TRBJ2-7
cdr3_nt: TGTGCCTGGGTCCGACAGGGTAGCTCCTACGAGCAGTACTTC
cdr3_aa: CAWVRQGSSYEQYF

d_call: -
v_call: TRBV7-5
cdr3_length: 14
clone_size: -
j_call: TRBJ1-2
cdr3_nt: TGTGCCAGAAGCTACGACGCTCTCCATCATGGCTACACCTTC
cdr3_aa: CARSYDALHHGYTF

d_call: -
v_call: TRBV7-3
cdr3_length: 17
clone_size: -
j_call: TRBJ2-3
cdr3_nt: TGTGCCAGCAGCTTGCTGGCTGGGGGCCGGCGCACAGATACGCAGTATTTT
cdr3_aa: CASSLLAGGRRTDTQYF

d_call: -
v_call: TRBV10-1
cdr3_length: 13
clone_size: -
j_call: TRBJ1-2
cdr3_nt: TGCGCCAGCAGTGAGTCTAATTCGAATGGCTACACCTTC
cdr3_aa: CASSESNSNGYTF

d_call: -
v_call: TRBV10-3
cdr3_length: 12
clone_size: -
j_call: TRBJ2-7
cdr3_nt: TGTGCCATCAGTGCTGACATAGAAGAGCAGTACTTC
cdr3_aa: CAISADIEEQYF

d_call: TRBD1
v_call: TRBV18
cdr3_length: 16
clone_size: -
j_call: TRBJ1-4
cdr3_nt: TGTGCCAGCTCACCTAGGACAGGGGCAACTAATGAAAAACTGTTTTTT
cdr3_aa: CASSPRTGATNEKLFF

d_call: -
v_call: TRBV3-1/TRBV3-2
cdr3_length: 14
clone_size: -
j_call: TRBJ2-1
cdr3_nt: TGTGCCAGCAGCAGGACAGTGGGATACAATGAGCAGTTCTTC
cdr3_aa: CASSRTVGYNEQFF

d_call: -
v_call: TRBV2
cdr3_length: 15
clone_size: once
j_call: TRBJ1-2
cdr3_nt: TGTGCCAGCAGTGAAGCAGGAGGGGGGGCAAATGGCTACACCTTC
cdr3_aa: CASSEAGGGANGYTF

d_call: -
v_call: TRBV4-1
cdr3_length: 19
clone_size: -
j_call: TRBJ2-1
cdr3_nt: TGCGCCAGCAGCGGGGGGACCTCCGAGGGGGCTAGCTCCTACAATGAGCAGTTCTTC
cdr3_aa: CASSGGTSEGASSYNEQFF

d_call: TRBD2
v_call: TRBV3-1/TRBV3-2
cdr3_length: 16
clone_size: -
j_call: TRBJ2-7
cdr3_nt: TGTGCCAGCAGCCAAGATACGACTAGCGGGGGCTACGAGCGGTACTTC
cdr3_aa: CASSQDTTSGGYERYF

d_call: TRBD1
v_call: TRBV2
cdr3_length: 13
clone_size: once
j_call: TRBJ1-2
cdr3_nt: TGTGCCAGCAGTGCCCGACAGGGCTATGGCTACACCTTC
cdr3_aa: CASSARQGYGYTF

d_call: -
v_call: TRBV6-1
cdr3_length: 13
clone_size: -
j_call: TRBJ1-6
cdr3_nt: TGTGCCAGCAGTGAGGACTTCAATTCACCCCTCCACTTT
cdr3_aa: CASSEDFNSPLHF

d_call: -
v_call: TRBV29-1
cdr3_length: 13
clone_size: -
j_call: TRBJ2-7
cdr3_nt: TGCAGCGTTGATAAACAGGGTCGTAACGAGCAGTACTTC
cdr3_aa: CSVDKQGRNEQYF

d_call: -
v_call: TRBV14
cdr3_length: 13
clone_size: -
j_call: TRBJ1-3
cdr3_nt: TGTGCCAGCAGCCTCCCTTCTGGAAACACCATATATTTT
cdr3_aa: CASSLPSGNTIYF